This T cell receptor beta chain was retrieved from a study of cytomegalovirus exposure and HLA in healthy donors. Broader study findings: There were about 160 TCR beta chains listed as cytomegalovirus-associated. In a later analysis, most CMV-associated TCR beta chains appeared HLA-restricted.

Concerning this clone: Its antigen is as yet unknown.

The primer mix had 60 Vbeta and 13 Jbeta primers. TCRdb's copy holds only in-frame clones and misses some; the assay was immunoSEQ multiplex PCR. In the table there are roughly 180,000 clones, around 79% of which are singletons. Unmatched junction bases numbered 8, after V lost 6 bases and J lost 3 bases. Germline CDR1 is ENHRY and CDR2 is SYGVKD. This CDR3 has 14 residues. The specimen sequenced was PBMCs. The rearrangement links TRBV10-3 to TRBJ2-7; TRBD1 agrees at 7 bases. This sequence was found in a girl between 5 and 17 years old in good health and CMV-seropositive. This chain's CDR3 is CAIRTGIGNYEQYF. The CDR3 nucleotides are TGTGCCATCAGGACAGGGATAGGGAACTACGAGCAGTACTTC.